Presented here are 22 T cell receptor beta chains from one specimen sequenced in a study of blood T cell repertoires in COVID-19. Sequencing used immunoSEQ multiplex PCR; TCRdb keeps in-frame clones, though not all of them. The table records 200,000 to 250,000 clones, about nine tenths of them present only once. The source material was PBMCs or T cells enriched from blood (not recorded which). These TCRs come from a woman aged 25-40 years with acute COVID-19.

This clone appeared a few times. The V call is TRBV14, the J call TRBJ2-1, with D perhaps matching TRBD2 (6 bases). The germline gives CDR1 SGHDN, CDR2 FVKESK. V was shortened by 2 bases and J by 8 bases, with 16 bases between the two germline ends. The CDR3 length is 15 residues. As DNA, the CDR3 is TGTGCCAGCAGCCAATCTGGGGACGGAGGGTATGAGCAGTTCTTC. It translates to CASSQSGDGGYEQFF.

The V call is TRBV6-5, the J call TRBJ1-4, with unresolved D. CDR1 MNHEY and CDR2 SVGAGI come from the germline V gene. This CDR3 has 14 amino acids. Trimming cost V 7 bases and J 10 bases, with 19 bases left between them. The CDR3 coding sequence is TGTGCCAGCAAGTTAGGAGGGAGTAAGGGAAAACTGTTTTTT. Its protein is CASKLGGSKGKLFF.

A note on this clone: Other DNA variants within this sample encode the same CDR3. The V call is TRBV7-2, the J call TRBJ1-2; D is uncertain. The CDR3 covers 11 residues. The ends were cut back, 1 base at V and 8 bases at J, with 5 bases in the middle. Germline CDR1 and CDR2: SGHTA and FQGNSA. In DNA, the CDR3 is TGTGCCAGCAGCTTAGATCGGGGCTACACCTTC. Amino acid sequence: CASSLDRGYTF.

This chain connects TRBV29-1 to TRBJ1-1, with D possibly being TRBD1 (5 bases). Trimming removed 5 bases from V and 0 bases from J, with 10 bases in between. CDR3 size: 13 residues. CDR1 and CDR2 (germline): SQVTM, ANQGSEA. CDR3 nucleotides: TGCAGCGTTCAGGGTCTTATGAACACTGAAGCTTTCTTT. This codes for CSVQGLMNTEAFF.

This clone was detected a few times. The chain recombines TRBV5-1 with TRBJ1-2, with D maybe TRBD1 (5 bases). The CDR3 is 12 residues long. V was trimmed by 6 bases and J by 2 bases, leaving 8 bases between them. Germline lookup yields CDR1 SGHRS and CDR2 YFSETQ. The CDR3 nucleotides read TGCGCCAGCAACGGGGGGAACTATGGCTACACCTTC. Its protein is CASNGGNYGYTF.

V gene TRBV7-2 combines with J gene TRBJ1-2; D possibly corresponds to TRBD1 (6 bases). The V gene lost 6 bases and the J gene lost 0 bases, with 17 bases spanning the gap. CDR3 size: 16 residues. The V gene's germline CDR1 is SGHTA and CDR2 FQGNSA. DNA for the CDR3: TGTGCCAGCAGACTTAGGGCGGGGGGCACTAACTATGGCTACACCTTC. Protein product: CASRLRAGGTNYGYTF.

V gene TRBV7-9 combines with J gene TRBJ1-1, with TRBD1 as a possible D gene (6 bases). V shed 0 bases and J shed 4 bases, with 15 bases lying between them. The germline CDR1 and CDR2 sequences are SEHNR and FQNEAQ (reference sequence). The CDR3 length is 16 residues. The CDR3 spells CASSLALDRRTTEAFF. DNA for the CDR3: TGTGCCAGCAGCTTAGCGCTTGACAGGAGAACCACTGAAGCTTTCTTT.

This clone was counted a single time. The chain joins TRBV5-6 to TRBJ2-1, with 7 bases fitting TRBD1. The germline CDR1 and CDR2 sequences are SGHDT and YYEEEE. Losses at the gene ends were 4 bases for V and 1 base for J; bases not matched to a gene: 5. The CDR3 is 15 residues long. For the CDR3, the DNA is TGTGCCAGCAGCCAGGGGGACGGGTCCTACAATGAGCAGTTCTTC. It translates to CASSQGDGSYNEQFF.

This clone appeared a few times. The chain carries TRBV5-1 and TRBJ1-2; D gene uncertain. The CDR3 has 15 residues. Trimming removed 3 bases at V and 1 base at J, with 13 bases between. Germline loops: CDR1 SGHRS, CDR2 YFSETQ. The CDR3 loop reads CASSSQARNNYGYTF. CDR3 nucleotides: TGCGCCAGCAGCTCCCAGGCAAGAAATAACTATGGCTACACCTTC.

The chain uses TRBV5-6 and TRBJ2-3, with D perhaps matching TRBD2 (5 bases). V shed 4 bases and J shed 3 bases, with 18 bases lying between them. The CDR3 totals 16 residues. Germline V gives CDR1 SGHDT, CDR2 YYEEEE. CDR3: CASSTRVVRMTDTQYF. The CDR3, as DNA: TGTGCCAGCAGCACGAGGGTCGTTCGTATGACAGATACGCAGTATTTT.

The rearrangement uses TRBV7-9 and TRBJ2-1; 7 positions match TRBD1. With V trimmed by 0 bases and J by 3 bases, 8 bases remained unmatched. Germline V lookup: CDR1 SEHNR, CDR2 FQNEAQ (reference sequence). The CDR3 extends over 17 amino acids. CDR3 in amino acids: CASSLAPPGQFYNEQFF. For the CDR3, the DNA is TGTGCCAGCAGCTTAGCGCCCCCGGGACAGTTCTACAATGAGCAGTTCTTC.

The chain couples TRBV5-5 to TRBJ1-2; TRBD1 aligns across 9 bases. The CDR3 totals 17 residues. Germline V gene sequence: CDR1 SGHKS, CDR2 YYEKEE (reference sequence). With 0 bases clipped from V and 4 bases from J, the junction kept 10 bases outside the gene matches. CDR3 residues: CASSLEDRGPLGYGYTF. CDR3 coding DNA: TGTGCCAGCAGCTTGGAGGACAGGGGCCCTTTAGGCTATGGCTACACCTTC.

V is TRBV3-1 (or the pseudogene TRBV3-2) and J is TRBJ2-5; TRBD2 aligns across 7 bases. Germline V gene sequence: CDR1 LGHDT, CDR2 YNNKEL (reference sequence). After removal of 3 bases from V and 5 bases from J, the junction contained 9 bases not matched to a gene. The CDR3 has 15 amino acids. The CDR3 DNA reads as TGTGCCAGCAGCCAGCCGGAGGGAGGGGCCGAGACCCAGTACTTC. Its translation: CASSQPEGGAETQYF.

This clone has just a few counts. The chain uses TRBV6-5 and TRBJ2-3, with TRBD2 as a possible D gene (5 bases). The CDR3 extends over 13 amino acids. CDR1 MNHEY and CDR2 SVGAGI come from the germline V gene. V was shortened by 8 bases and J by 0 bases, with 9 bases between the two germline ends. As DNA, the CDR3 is TGTGCCAGCGGACTTCCTAGCACAGATACGCAGTATTTT. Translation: CASGLPSTDTQYF.

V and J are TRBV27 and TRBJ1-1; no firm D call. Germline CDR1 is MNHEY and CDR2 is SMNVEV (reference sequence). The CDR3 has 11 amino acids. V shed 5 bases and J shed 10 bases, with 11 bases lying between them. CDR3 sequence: CASSHQARAFF. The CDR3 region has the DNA TGTGCCAGCAGTCATCAGGCTCGAGCTTTCTTT.

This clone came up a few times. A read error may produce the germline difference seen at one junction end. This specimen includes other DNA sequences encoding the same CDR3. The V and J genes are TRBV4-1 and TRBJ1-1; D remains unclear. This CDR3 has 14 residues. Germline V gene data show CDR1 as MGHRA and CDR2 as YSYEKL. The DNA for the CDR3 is TGCGCCAGCAGTCAAGTACCAGGAAACACTGAAGCTTTCTTT. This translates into CASSQVPGNTEAFF.

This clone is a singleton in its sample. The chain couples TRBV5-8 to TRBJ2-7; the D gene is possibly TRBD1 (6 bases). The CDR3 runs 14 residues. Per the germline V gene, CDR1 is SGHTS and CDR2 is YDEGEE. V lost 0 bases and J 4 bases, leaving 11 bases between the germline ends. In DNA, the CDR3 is TGTGCCAGCAGCTTGGGGGGGCTTGGGTACGAGCAGTACTTC. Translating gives CASSLGGLGYEQYF.

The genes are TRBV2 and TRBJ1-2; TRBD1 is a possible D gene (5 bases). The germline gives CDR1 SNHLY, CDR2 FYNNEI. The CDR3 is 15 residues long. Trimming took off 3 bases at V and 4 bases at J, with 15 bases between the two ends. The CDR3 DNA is TGTGCCAGCAGTGACTCCACCAGGGCATTCTATGGCTACACCTTC. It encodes CASSDSTRAFYGYTF.

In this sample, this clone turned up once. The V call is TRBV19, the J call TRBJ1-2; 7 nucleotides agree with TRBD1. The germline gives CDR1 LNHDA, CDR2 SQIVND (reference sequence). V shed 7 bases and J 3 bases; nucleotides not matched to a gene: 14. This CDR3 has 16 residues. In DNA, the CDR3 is TGTGCCAGTACCAATCCCGACAGGGTAGGGTACTATGGCTACACCTTC. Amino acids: CASTNPDRVGYYGYTF.

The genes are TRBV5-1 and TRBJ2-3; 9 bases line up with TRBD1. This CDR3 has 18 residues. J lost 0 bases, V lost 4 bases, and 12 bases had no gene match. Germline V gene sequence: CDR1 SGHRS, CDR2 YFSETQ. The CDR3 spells CASSRQTRTGVSTDTQYF. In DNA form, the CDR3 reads TGCGCCAGCAGCCGACAAACTCGGACAGGGGTGAGCACAGATACGCAGTATTTT.

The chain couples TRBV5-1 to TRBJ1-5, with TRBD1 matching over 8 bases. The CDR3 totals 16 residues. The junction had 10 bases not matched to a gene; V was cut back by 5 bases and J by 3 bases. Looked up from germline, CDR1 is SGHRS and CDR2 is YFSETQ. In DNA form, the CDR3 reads TGCGCCAGCAGTTCAGGTCCACAGGGGGACAATCAGCCCCAGCATTTT. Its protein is CASSSGPQGDNQPQHF. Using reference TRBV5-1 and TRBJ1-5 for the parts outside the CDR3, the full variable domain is KAGVTQTPRYLIKTRGQQVTLSCSPISGHRSVSWYQQTPGQGLQFLFEYFSETQRNKGNFPGRFSGRQFSNSRSEMNVSTLELGDSALYLCASSSGPQGDNQPQHFGDGTRLSIL.

This CDR3 is CAWSRTSGGAYEQYF. For the CDR3, the DNA is TGTGCCTGGAGTCGAACTAGCGGGGGGGCTTACGAGCAGTACTTC. The chain links TRBV30 to TRBJ2-7; 13 bases map to TRBD2. V lost 2 bases and J lost 4; bases outside the gene matches: 5. This CDR3 spans 15 amino acids. Germline CDR1 reads GTSNPN; CDR2 reads SVGIG (reference sequence).